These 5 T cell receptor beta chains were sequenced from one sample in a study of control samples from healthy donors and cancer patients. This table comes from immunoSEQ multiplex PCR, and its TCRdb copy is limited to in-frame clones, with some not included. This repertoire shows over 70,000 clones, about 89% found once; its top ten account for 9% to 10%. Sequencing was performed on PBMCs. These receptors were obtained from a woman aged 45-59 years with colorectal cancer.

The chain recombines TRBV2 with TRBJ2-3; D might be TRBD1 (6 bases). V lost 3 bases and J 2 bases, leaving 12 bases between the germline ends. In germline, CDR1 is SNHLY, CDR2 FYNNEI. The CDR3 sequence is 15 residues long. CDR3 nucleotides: TGTGCCAGCAGTGACCGTTGGGACACCACAGATACGCAGTATTTT. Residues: CASSDRWDTTDTQYF.

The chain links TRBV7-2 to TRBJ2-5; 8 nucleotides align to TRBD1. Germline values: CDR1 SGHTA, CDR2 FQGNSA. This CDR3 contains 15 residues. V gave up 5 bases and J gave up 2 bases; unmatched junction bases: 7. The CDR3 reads CASSRDRGPQETQYF. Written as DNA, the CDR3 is TGTGCCAGCAGCAGAGACAGGGGCCCGCAAGAGACCCAGTACTTC. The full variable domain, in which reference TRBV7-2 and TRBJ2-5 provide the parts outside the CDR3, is GAGVSQSPSNKVTEKGKDVELRCDPISGHTALYWYRQSLGQGLEFLIYFQGNSAPDKSGLPSDRFSAERTGGSVSTLTIQRTQQEDSAVYLCASSRDRGPQETQYFGPGTRLLVL.

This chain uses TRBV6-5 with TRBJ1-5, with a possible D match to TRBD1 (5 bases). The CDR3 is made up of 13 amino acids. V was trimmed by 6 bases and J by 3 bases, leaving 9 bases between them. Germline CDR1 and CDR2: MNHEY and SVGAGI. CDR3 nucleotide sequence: TGTGCCAGCAGGAGGACACCCAATCAGCCCCAGCATTTT. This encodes CASRRTPNQPQHF.

The CDR3 DNA reads as TGTGCCACTTTCTGGGACGTCCCGGGGGAGCAGTTCTTC. Encoded protein: CATFWDVPGEQFF. The rearrangement joins TRBV6-5 to TRBJ2-1; D might be TRBD1 or TRBD2, each matching 5 bases. CDR1 and CDR2 from the germline V gene are MNHEY and SVGAGI. This CDR3 is 13 amino acids long. V shed 10 bases and J shed 10 bases, with 20 bases lying between them.

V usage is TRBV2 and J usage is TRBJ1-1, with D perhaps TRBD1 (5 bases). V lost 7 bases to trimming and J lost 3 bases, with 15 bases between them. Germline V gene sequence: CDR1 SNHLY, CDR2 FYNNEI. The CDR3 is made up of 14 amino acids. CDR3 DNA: TGTGCCAGCAACCGCCCGCCGGGACACACTGAAGCTTTCTTT. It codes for CASNRPPGHTEAFF.